These 2 T cell receptor beta chains were all obtained from the same sample, sequenced in a study of blood T cell repertoires in COVID-19. Generated by immunoSEQ multiplex PCR, the TCRdb table keeps only in-frame clones and is missing some. The table lists 140,000 to 150,000 clones, around 90% of them singletons. Source material: peripheral blood. The receptor set was obtained from a man between 60 and 70 years old with active or convalescent COVID-19.

This chain uses TRBV19 with TRBJ1-5, with TRBD1 identical over 7 bases. Germline assignment: CDR1 LNHDA and CDR2 SQIVND (reference sequence). CDR3 length: 15 amino acids. V lost 6 bases and J lost 4; bases outside the gene matches: 9. The CDR3 reads CASRAFGTANQPQHF. Here the CDR3 DNA reads TGTGCCAGTAGAGCCTTTGGGACAGCAAATCAGCCCCAGCATTTT.

This chain links TRBV5-1 with TRBJ1-1; 7 bases are a match to TRBD1. The CDR3 totals 16 residues. The V gene end was trimmed by 0 bases and the J gene end by 1 base; junction bases not matched to a gene: 6. The germline CDR1 and CDR2 sequences are SGHRS and YFSETQ. In DNA, the CDR3 is TGCGCCAGCAGCTTGGGCCCCAGGGGGGCGAACACTGAAGCTTTCTTT. It encodes CASSLGPRGANTEAFF.